The 12 T cell receptor beta chains in this list originate from one sample, sequenced in a study of blood T cell repertoires in COVID-19. The repertoire was sequenced with immunoSEQ multiplex PCR; TCRdb's copy has only in-frame clones and lacks some. Counted here are about 210,000 clones, 80% to 90% occurring once; the ten biggest clones make up 9% to 12%. Sequencing was carried out using PBMCs or T cells enriched from blood (not recorded which). Every receptor here comes from a man aged 18 to 30 with acute COVID-19.

This chain links TRBV28 with TRBJ2-7, with D unclear. The CDR3 runs to 9 residues. V shed 11 bases and J shed 5 bases, with 7 bases lying between them. Germline V gives CDR1 MDHEN, CDR2 SYDVKM. The CDR3 DNA sequence: TGTGCCGAGGAGAACGAGCAGTACTTC. Protein sequence: CAEENEQYF. Full variable domain (outside the CDR3, taken from reference TRBV28 and TRBJ2-7): DVKVTQSSRYLVKRTGEKVFLECVQDMDHENMFWYRQDPGLGLRLIYFSYDVKMKEKGDIPEGYSVSREKKERFSLILESASTNQTSMYLCAEENEQYFGPGTRLTVT.

The V and J genes are TRBV4-1 and TRBJ2-1; 7 bases agree with TRBD2. From germline, CDR1 is MGHRA and CDR2 YSYEKL. The CDR3 length is 16 residues. J was trimmed by 4 bases and V by 1 base; bases with no gene match: 7. The chain's CDR3 is CASSQVGRERYNEQFF. DNA of the CDR3: TGCGCCAGCAGCCAAGTAGGGCGGGAGCGGTACAATGAGCAGTTCTTC.

The chain uses TRBV2 and TRBJ2-1, with 7 bases that match TRBD2. V lost 6 bases to trimming and J lost 2 bases; unmatched junction nucleotides: 4. The germline V gene encodes CDR1 SNHLY and CDR2 FYNNEI. The CDR3 consists of 14 residues. CDR3 nucleotides: TGTGCCAGCAGGGCTAGCGGAGCCTACAATGAGCAGTTCTTC. Protein sequence: CASRASGAYNEQFF.

The chain joins TRBV30 to TRBJ1-3; no firm D call. Per germline, CDR1 GTSNPN and CDR2 SVGIG (reference sequence). This CDR3 is built from 13 residues. V was pared by 6 bases and J by 9 bases, with 18 bases between. The CDR3 DNA follows: TGTGCCTGTACTACGGGCTCCGAGGGCACCATATATTTT. Translation gives CACTTGSEGTIYF.

CDR3 in amino acids: CASSSPGGITNTGELFF. Written as DNA, the CDR3 is TGTGCCAGCAGCTCACCAGGGGGGATTACGAACACCGGGGAGCTGTTTTTT. The J gene is TRBJ2-2, the V gene TRBV7-6; weak D call: TRBD1 (7 bases). The V end lost 4 bases, the J end lost 0 bases, and 15 bases lay between the germline ends. Germline V gives CDR1 SGHVS, CDR2 FNYEAQ. There are 17 residues in the CDR3.

The genes are TRBV28 and TRBJ2-1; maybe TRBD1 (6 bases). CDR1 and CDR2 from the germline V gene are MDHEN and SYDVKM. The CDR3 is made up of 13 amino acids. V lost 6 bases to trimming and J lost 9 bases, with 15 bases between them. The CDR3 DNA reads TGTGCCAGCAGCAGTTACAGGGTTCCTGAGCAGTTCTTC. It translates to CASSSYRVPEQFF.

The genes are TRBV18 and TRBJ1-1; D not resolved. There are 14 residues in the CDR3. The V and J ends lost 5 bases and 1 base respectively, with 11 bases between them. Germline V gene sequence: CDR1 KGHSH, CDR2 LQKENI. Here the CDR3 DNA reads TGTGCCAGCTCATCCGACGGGAGGAACACTGAAGCTTTCTTT. Translation: CASSSDGRNTEAFF.

J is TRBJ1-2 and V is TRBV24-1; tentative D call: TRBD1 (6 bases). V shed 5 bases and J shed 3 bases, with 21 bases lying between them. The CDR3 is 17 residues long. Germline assignment: CDR1 KGHDR and CDR2 SFDVKD. The CDR3 loop reads CATSVGGGPGPYYGYTF. In DNA form, the CDR3 reads TGTGCCACCAGTGTCGGGGGGGGCCCCGGCCCCTACTATGGCTACACCTTC.

The CDR3 reads CASSRQGAPAYNEQFF. In DNA, the CDR3 is TGTGCCAGCAGCCGACAGGGGGCACCAGCCTACAATGAGCAGTTCTTC. This rearrangement joins TRBV7-8 to TRBJ2-1, with 10 bases matching TRBD1. The CDR3 has 16 residues. The V gene's germline CDR1 is SGHVS and CDR2 FQNEAQ. V lost 5 bases to trimming and J lost 2 bases; unmatched junction nucleotides: 6.

The chain uses TRBV7-9 and TRBJ2-6; 8 bases agree with TRBD1. Trimming cost V 5 bases and J 2 bases; bases outside gene matches: 11. CDR3 length: 18 residues. Germline CDR1 is SEHNR and CDR2 is FQNEAQ (reference sequence). The CDR3 sequence is CASSLGQGLGTGANVLTF. Here the CDR3 DNA reads TGTGCCAGCAGCCTAGGACAGGGCTTAGGGACTGGGGCCAACGTCCTGACTTTC.

The chain employs TRBV7-9 and TRBJ2-3; 7 bases are shared with TRBD2. The germline V gene has CDR1 SEHNR and CDR2 FQNEAQ (reference sequence). The CDR3 totals 12 residues. The V gene end was trimmed by 5 bases and the J gene end by 5 bases; junction bases not matched to a gene: 1. DNA of the CDR3: TGTGCCAGCAGCAGCGGGGTAGATACGCAGTATTTT. Translation: CASSSGVDTQYF.

The DNA for the CDR3 is TGTGCCATCAGTGAAGGTCCTGGGCCTGGAAACACCATATATTTT. Its translation is CAISEGPGPGNTIYF. This chain uses TRBV10-3 with TRBJ1-3, with D unclear. Germline loops: CDR1 ENHRY, CDR2 SYGVKD. Trimming removed 3 bases at V and 2 bases at J, with 11 bases between. The CDR3 runs to 15 residues.